This T cell receptor beta chain originates from a study of patients with pleural tuberculosis. Trimming took 0 bases from V and 5 from J; bases not matched to a gene: 7. The CDR3 spans 15 residues. Germline V lookup: CDR1 SGDLS, CDR2 YYNGEE. TCRdb re-called the reads through MiXCR, storing one row per CDR3 protein. The table lists 29,000 or so distinct CDR3 sequences, 18% of them singletons. This chain uses TRBV9 with TRBJ2-7, with 8 bases identical to TRBD2. The TCR was taken from a human donor with pleural tuberculosis. Sequenced material: peripheral blood. The CDR3 region is CASSVGGTRVNEQYF. Written as DNA, the CDR3 is TGTGCCAGCAGCGTAGGTGGGACTAGGGTCAACGAGCAGTACTTC.